This record concerns one T cell receptor (beta chain) sequence. Its antigen is unidentified. This record comes from a study of T cell responses to AZD1222 COVID-19 vaccine. Only in-frame clones appear in the TCRdb table, and some are missing; sequencing was by immunoSEQ multiplex PCR. The table lists 70,000 to 95,000 clones, more than 90% of them singletons. Study results and caveats: A rise in Spike-specific TCR breadth and depth followed two AZD1222 doses. Spike as a whole was targeted by vaccine-associated CD4 TCRs, dominant at 160-218 and 743-854.

Germline assignment: CDR1 SGHTA and CDR2 FQGTGA. The junction had 3 bases not matched to a gene; V was cut back by 7 bases and J by 3 bases. The CDR3 spans 14 residues. This clonotype was sampled from an adult in good health. Material: peripheral blood, obtained on day 0 of AZD1222 vaccination. This rearrangement joins TRBV7-3 to TRBJ2-2, with 9 bases lining up with TRBD2. The CDR3: CASKAGGYTGELFF. CDR3 nucleotide sequence: TGTGCCAGCAAAGCGGGGGGTTACACCGGGGAGCTGTTTTTT. The full variable domain, in which reference TRBV7-3 and TRBJ2-2 provide the parts outside the CDR3, is GAGVSQTPSNKVTEKGKYVELRCDPISGHTALYWYRQSLGQGPEFLIYFQGTGAADDSGLPNDRFFAVRPEGSVSTLKIQRTERGDSAVYLCASKAGGYTGELFFGEGSRLTVL.